The 26 T cell receptor beta chains in this list originate from one sample, sequenced in a study of OX40 agonist ivuxolimab in advanced cancers. Profiled with immunoSEQ multiplex PCR; TCRdb holds only in-frame clones, not every one. The sample lists about 94,000 clones; 88% were seen once. This material consisted of CD4+ or CD8+ T cells sorted from blood, taken in a trial of the OX40 agonist ivuxolimab. The source is an adult with an advanced solid tumor such as melanoma, head and neck, liver or kidney cancer.

V is TRBV10-2 and J is TRBJ2-5, with D possibly being TRBD1 (6 bases). The better agreement between TRBJ2-7 and the DNA end casts doubt on the J call. The CDR3 extends over 14 amino acids. Germline loops: CDR1 WSHSY, CDR2 SAAADI. The CDR3 DNA sequence: TGCGCCAGCGTCCTTGGACAGTTCTCCTACGAGCAGTACTTC. Amino acid sequence: CASVLGQFSYEQYF.

The chain joins TRBV5-4 to TRBJ2-5; D is unresolved. The CDR3 is made up of 12 amino acids. Germline-derived CDR1 and CDR2 are SGHNT and YYREEE (reference sequence). Trimming stripped 3 bases from V and 1 base from J, with 4 bases between. DNA of the CDR3: TGTGCCAGCAGCTACCGCCAAGAGACCCAGTACTTC. This translates into CASSYRQETQYF. Complete variable domain (other parts from reference TRBV5-4 and TRBJ2-5): ETGVTQSPTHLIKTRGQQVTLRCSSQSGHNTVSWYQQALGQGPQFIFQYYREEENGRGNFPPRFSGLQFPNYSSELNVNALELDDSALYLCASSYRQETQYFGPGTRLLVL.

V is TRBV5-1 and J is TRBJ2-7; possible D gene TRBD2, 5 bases. V lost 0 bases and J lost 7, with 17 bases in between. This CDR3 region has 15 residues. Germline CDR1 reads SGHRS; CDR2 reads YFSETQ. The CDR3 DNA sequence: TGCGCCAGCAGCTTGGCTCACAGTTCGCCGGGAGAGCAGTACTTC. Its translation: CASSLAHSSPGEQYF.

The chain joins TRBV6-5 to TRBJ1-1, with 7 positions matching TRBD1. V dropped 5 bases and J dropped 4; count of bases not matched to a gene: 7. This CDR3 region has 14 residues. Germline V gene data show CDR1 as MNHEY and CDR2 as SVGAGI. The DNA of the CDR3 is TGTGCCAGCAGTAAACGACAGGGACCCACTGAAGCTTTCTTT. This translates into CASSKRQGPTEAFF.

This clone was detected only once. This chain links TRBV6-6 with TRBJ1-5, with D hard to call. Trimming shortened V by 2 bases and J by 2 bases, and 13 bases separated the two germline ends. Germline-derived CDR1 and CDR2 are MNHNY and SVGAGI (reference sequence). The CDR3 runs to 16 residues. The CDR3, as DNA: TGTGCCAGCAGTTACGGTCCGGGATTTGGCAATCAGCCCCAGCATTTT. It is translated as CASSYGPGFGNQPQHF.

This clone was recorded only once. J is TRBJ1-1 and V is TRBV20-1; D call uncertain. This CDR3 is 11 amino acids long. Trimming shortened V by 0 bases and J by 9 bases, and 8 bases separated the two germline ends. Germline V gene lookup returns CDR1 DFQATT and CDR2 SNEGSKA (reference sequence). CDR3 coding DNA: TGCAGTGCTAGAGAACAGCGGAAAGCTTTCTTT. The encoded protein is CSAREQRKAFF.

The chain joins TRBV7-2 to TRBJ2-7; 10 bases are a match to TRBD2. Per the germline V gene, CDR1 is SGHTA and CDR2 is FQGNSA. With 3 bases clipped from V and 0 bases from J, the junction kept 5 bases outside the gene matches. This CDR3 region has 16 residues. The chain's CDR3 is CASSLYSGGPSYEQYF. In DNA form, the CDR3 reads TGTGCCAGCAGCTTGTATAGCGGGGGGCCCTCCTACGAGCAGTACTTC.

The CDR3 nucleotides read TGCAGCGCGGGGGAAGGGGGGGCAGGAGAAAAACTGTTTTTT. It specifies CSAGEGGAGEKLFF. This chain links TRBV29-1 with TRBJ1-4; TRBD1 is a possible D gene (6 bases). Per germline, CDR1 SQVTM and CDR2 ANQGSEA. Trimming shortened V by 7 bases and J by 8 bases, and 20 bases separated the two germline ends. The CDR3 is 14 amino acids.

The gene calls are TRBV6-1 and TRBJ1-5; D gene ambiguous. The germline V and J ends were trimmed by 2 bases and 7 bases, with 12 bases remaining between them. This CDR3 is built from 14 residues. CDR1 MNHNS and CDR2 SASEGT come from the germline V gene. The CDR3 loop reads CASSEQVPFQPQHF. As DNA, the CDR3 is TGTGCCAGCAGTGAACAGGTCCCCTTCCAGCCCCAGCATTTT.

The chain employs TRBV6-6 and TRBJ2-7, with a tentative D call TRBD2 (7 bases). Germline CDR1 reads MNHNY; CDR2 reads SVGAGI (reference sequence). The V end was cut by 8 bases, the J end by 5 bases, with 16 bases between. The CDR3 consists of 13 residues. CDR3 sequence: CASGGGAVDEQYF. In nucleotides, the CDR3 is TGTGCCAGCGGAGGGGGGGCAGTCGACGAGCAGTACTTC.

This chain connects TRBV27 to TRBJ2-1; the match to TRBD1 covers 9 bases. CDR3 size: 13 residues. Germline lookup yields CDR1 MNHEY and CDR2 SMNVEV (reference sequence). The junction had 2 bases not matched to a gene; V was cut back by 7 bases and J by 4 bases. CDR3 residues: CASNGQGYNEQFF. The CDR3 DNA sequence: TGTGCCAGCAACGGACAGGGGTACAATGAGCAGTTCTTC.

The chain links TRBV27 to TRBJ2-7, with TRBD1 matching 7 bases. Germline lookup yields CDR1 MNHEY and CDR2 SMNVEV (reference sequence). With V trimmed by 4 bases and J by 5 bases, 5 bases remained unmatched. The CDR3 consists of 13 residues. CDR3 in amino acids: CASSSTTGDEQYF. The DNA for the CDR3 is TGTGCCAGCAGTTCAACAACAGGGGACGAGCAGTACTTC.

This rearrangement joins TRBV5-6 to TRBJ2-1, with D possibly matching TRBD1 (7 bases). V lost 7 bases and J lost 4, with 24 bases in between. The germline V gene encodes CDR1 SGHDT and CDR2 YYEEEE. This CDR3 contains 17 residues. In DNA, the CDR3 is TGTGCCAGCGTATGCCCCGGGTGGAGGGGGCATTACAATGAGCAGTTCTTC. This sequence encodes CASVCPGWRGHYNEQFF.

V is TRBV7-2 and J is TRBJ2-5, with D possibly being TRBD2 (6 bases). From germline, CDR1 is SGHTA and CDR2 FQGNSA. Trimming cost V 5 bases and J 2 bases, with 15 bases left between them. The CDR3 length is 15 residues. CDR3: CASSPEGTSQETQYF. The CDR3 DNA reads TGTGCCAGCAGCCCCGAGGGGACTTCTCAAGAGACCCAGTACTTC.

The rearrangement uses TRBV4-1 and TRBJ2-7; 16 bases are a match to TRBD2. This CDR3 comprises 19 residues. The germline gives CDR1 MGHRA, CDR2 YSYEKL. Losses at the gene ends were 4 bases for V and 2 bases for J; bases not matched to a gene: 11. CDR3 in amino acids: CASSRLGLAGGAAAYEQYF. In DNA form, the CDR3 reads TGCGCCAGCAGCCGACTGGGACTAGCGGGGGGGGCGGCGGCCTACGAGCAGTACTTC.

The V call is TRBV7-9, the J call TRBJ1-4; no firm D call. Per the germline V gene, CDR1 is SEHNR and CDR2 is FQNEAQ (reference sequence). The CDR3 contains 13 residues. V was pared by 3 bases and J by 1 base, with 3 bases between. In DNA form, the CDR3 reads TGTGCCAGCAGCTTCGAAACTAATGAAAAACTGTTTTTT. This translates into CASSFETNEKLFF.

This chain uses TRBV6-6 with TRBJ1-5; maybe TRBD1 (6 bases). Germline V gene lookup returns CDR1 MNHNY and CDR2 SVGAGI (reference sequence). The germline V and J ends were trimmed by 8 bases and 0 bases, with 17 bases remaining between them. The length of the CDR3 is 16 residues. The CDR3 DNA reads TGTGCCAGCCGCGATCGCGACAGGCATAGCAATCAGCCCCAGCATTTT. It codes for CASRDRDRHSNQPQHF.

The chain carries TRBV16 and TRBJ1-2; D gene ambiguous. The germline V and J ends were trimmed by 1 base and 2 bases, with 11 bases remaining between them. Germline CDR1 reads KGHSY; CDR2 reads FQNENV. The CDR3 is 15 residues long. The CDR3, as DNA: TGTGCCAGCAGCCAATATGGCCGGGAAAACTATGGCTACACCTTC. Its protein product is CASSQYGRENYGYTF.

The chain links TRBV30 to TRBJ1-5; D is undetermined. V lost 0 bases, J lost 5 bases, and 8 bases lay in between. Germline CDR1 and CDR2: GTSNPN and SVGIG (reference sequence). This CDR3 is built from 13 residues. The CDR3 is CAWSVGQHQPQHF. DNA of the CDR3: TGTGCCTGGAGTGTAGGGCAGCATCAGCCCCAGCATTTT.

The CDR3 loop reads CASSKYGAYEQYF. In nucleotides, the CDR3 is TGTGCCAGCAGTAAATATGGGGCCTACGAGCAGTACTTC. The chain has TRBV27 and TRBJ2-7; D unclear. The CDR3 consists of 13 residues. CDR1 and CDR2 from the germline V gene are MNHEY and SMNVEV (reference sequence). The V gene lost 5 bases and the J gene lost 2 bases, with 10 bases spanning the gap.

As concerns this clone: The junction does not match germline at one end; this may be a read error. The chain employs TRBV29-1 and TRBJ1-2; D not certain. This CDR3 is built from 12 residues. Germline lookup yields CDR1 SQVTM and CDR2 ANQGSEA. The CDR3, as DNA: TGCAGCGTTGAAGATTACGAAGCTAGAGCCGCCTTC. Protein: CSVEDYEARAAF.

This rearrangement joins TRBV15 to TRBJ2-1; no clear D gene. The germline gives CDR1 LNHNV, CDR2 YYDKDF (reference sequence). Trimming took 4 bases from V and 7 from J, leaving 11 bases between them. The CDR3 covers 13 residues. CDR3 amino acids: CATSTPSANEQFF. The CDR3 DNA follows: TGTGCCACCAGCACCCCATCGGCTAATGAGCAGTTCTTC.

This clone occurred once. This chain joins TRBV5-6 and TRBJ2-3; D uncertain. Germline V gene data show CDR1 as SGHDT and CDR2 as YYEEEE. V was pared by 4 bases and J by 5 bases, with 11 bases between. This CDR3 comprises 13 residues. The CDR3 DNA reads as TGTGCCAGCAGCCCCGGCCGGAGAGATACGCAGTATTTT. It is translated as CASSPGRRDTQYF.

This clone was seen a single time. J is TRBJ1-2 and V is TRBV30, with 7 bases matching TRBD1. The CDR3 covers 14 residues. Trimming removed 4 bases from V and 10 bases from J; junction bases left unmatched: 15. The V gene's germline CDR1 is GTSNPN and CDR2 SVGIG (reference sequence). The CDR3 region has the DNA TGTGCCTGGACCCCCCGGGGAAGGGGGCACGTCTACACCTTC. Translated: CAWTPRGRGHVYTF.

This clone was observed at least ten times. The rearrangement joins TRBV19 to TRBJ1-5, with D perhaps matching TRBD1 (5 bases). The CDR3 loop spans 15 amino acids. The V and J ends lost 2 bases and 4 bases respectively, with 12 bases between them. Looked up from germline, CDR1 is LNHDA and CDR2 is SQIVND (reference sequence). The CDR3 spells CASSISAGSNQPQHF. CDR3 sequence (DNA): TGTGCCAGTAGTATATCGGCAGGGTCTAATCAGCCCCAGCATTTT.

The DNA of the CDR3 is TGTGCCAGCAGAAGGACAGGGGGCAATGAAAAACTGTTTTTT. It translates to CASRRTGGNEKLFF. The rearrangement joins TRBV6-1 to TRBJ1-4; the match to TRBD1 covers 11 bases. In germline, CDR1 is MNHNS, CDR2 SASEGT. V gave up 6 bases and J gave up 5 bases; unmatched junction bases: 2. CDR3 size: 14 residues.